This T cell receptor (beta chain) was recovered during a study of OX40 agonist ivuxolimab in advanced cancers. Notes on the study in general: Which antigen the expanded peripheral T cells recognized is unknown.

V gave up 3 bases and J gave up 5 bases; unmatched junction bases: 7. In germline, CDR1 is LNHNV, CDR2 YYDKDF (reference sequence). CDR3 length equals 14 residues. Sequenced by immunoSEQ multiplex PCR; TCRdb stores in-frame clones only, minus some. The sample lists 60,000 to 70,000 clones; about 90% were seen once. As to this clone: Its antigen remains unidentified.

The TCR comes from an adult with an advanced solid tumor such as melanoma, head and neck, liver or kidney cancer. The genes are TRBV15 and TRBJ2-7, with 7 bases lining up with TRBD1. This specimen was CD4+ or CD8+ T cells sorted from blood, taken in a trial of the OX40 agonist ivuxolimab. In DNA, the CDR3 is TGTGCCACCAGCAGGGGCCCCGACAGGGACGAGCAGTACTTC. The encoded protein is CATSRGPDRDEQYF. The full variable domain, with the rest looked up from reference TRBV15 and TRBJ2-7, is DAMVIQNPRYQVTQFGKPVTLSCSQTLNHNVMYWYQQKSSQAPKLLFHYYDKDFNNEADTPDNFQSRRPNTSFCFLDIRSPGLGDTAMYLCATSRGPDRDEQYFGPGTRLTVT.